The clone carrying this T cell receptor (beta chain) has only one observation. Its antigen is unidentified. The data originate from a study of cytomegalovirus exposure and HLA in healthy donors. Study as a whole: Early released data had 80 million or so unique TCRs, all coming from HLA-typed donors. Study-wide results and caveats: The study recorded 164 TCR beta chains that were cytomegalovirus-associated. There were some V segments, including TRBV6-2 and TRBV6-3, excluded as indistinguishable.

CDR1 is SGHRS, CDR2 YFSETQ, per germline. This CDR3 region has 15 residues. V was pared by 2 bases and J by 3 bases, with 14 bases between. The PCR ran on 60 Vbeta and 13 Jbeta primers. The method was immunoSEQ multiplex PCR; TCRdb's version includes in-frame clones alone and lacks a portion of them. The table has about 150,000 clones, 79% seen once. The rearrangement uses TRBV5-1 and TRBJ1-1, with a possible D match to TRBD1 (6 bases). Sequencing was carried out using PBMCs. The receptor was derived from a man in his fifties in good health and CMV-seropositive. In DNA, the CDR3 is TGCGCCAGCAGCTTCAGAGGGGCAGGGGACACTGAAGCTTTCTTT. Residues: CASSFRGAGDTEAFF.